This T cell receptor (beta chain) stems from a study of human T cells and chemical hapten exposure. Time point given: patch test 1, 2 weeks after DPC sensitization. Noted treatment: therapeutic diphenylcyclopropenone sensitization with weekly scalp DPC. The study enrolled 18 to 70-year-old alopecia patients suitable for DPC. This clonotype was detected many times. TCRdb independently ran MiXCR on the RACE reads; one entry per CDR3 protein. The profile shows 95,000 to 130,000 distinct CDR3 sequences, roughly 12% of them singletons. This TCR was sampled from a woman between 45 and 65 years old with alopecia areata. Some clones in this sample may be carry-over from other donors' samples. Sequenced here: whole blood, sampled in connection with sensitization to the hapten diphenylcyclopropenone (DPC).

This CDR3 is CASSFSIYGYTF. In DNA, the CDR3 is TGTGCCAGCAGTTTCAGTATCTATGGCTACACCTTC. V gene TRBV12-3 or TRBV12-4 combines with J gene TRBJ1-2, with D unclear. The CDR3 spans 12 residues. V lost 3 bases and J 4 bases, leaving 6 bases between the germline ends.